This T cell receptor beta chain was retrieved from a study of T cell responses to AZD1222 COVID-19 vaccine. Study-level findings and limits: Clonal diversity may have been underestimated, and the donors were mostly white British, with more females than males. The study reported that nearly half of spike-specific TCRs target unmutated variant regions. Spike-specific TCR breadth and depth went up after people got two AZD1222 doses.

Germline CDR1 is MDHEN and CDR2 is SYDVKM. V gave up 5 bases and J gave up 3 bases, with 16 bases separating them. The length of the CDR3 is 16 residues. Clones were read by immunoSEQ multiplex PCR, and TCRdb kept only the in-frame ones, dropping some. The sample records about 100,000 clones, around 94% being singletons. Notes on this clone: Its antigen is not known.

This receptor was identified in an adult in good health. The chain couples TRBV28 to TRBJ1-4; no clear D. Sequenced here: peripheral blood, sampled on day 0 of AZD1222 vaccination. CDR3 loop: CASSTPRRVANEKLFF. DNA of the CDR3: TGTGCCAGCAGTACCCCAAGGAGGGTAGCTAATGAAAAACTGTTTTTT.